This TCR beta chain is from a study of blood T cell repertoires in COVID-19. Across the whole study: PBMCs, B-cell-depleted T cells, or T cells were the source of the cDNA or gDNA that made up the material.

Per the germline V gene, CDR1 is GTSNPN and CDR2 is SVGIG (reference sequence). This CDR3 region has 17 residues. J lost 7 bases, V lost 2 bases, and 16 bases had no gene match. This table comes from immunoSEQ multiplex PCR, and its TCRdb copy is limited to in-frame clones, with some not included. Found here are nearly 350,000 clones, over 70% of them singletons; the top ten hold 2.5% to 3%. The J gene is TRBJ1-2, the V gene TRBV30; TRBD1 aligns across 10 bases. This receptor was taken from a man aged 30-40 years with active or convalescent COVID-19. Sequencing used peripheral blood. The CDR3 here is CAWSRLLGTGARGGYTF. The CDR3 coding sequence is TGTGCCTGGAGTCGTCTGCTCGGGACAGGGGCTAGGGGTGGCTACACCTTC.